This is a list of T cell receptor beta chains from one sample in a study of T cell responses to AZD1222 COVID-19 vaccine. Some clones are missing from TCRdb's copy, which holds only in-frame ones; the method was immunoSEQ multiplex PCR. The sample has about 85,000 clones; about 86% are singletons. The specimen comprised peripheral blood, sampled on day 0 of AZD1222 vaccination. The origin of the receptors is an adult in good health. CDR3s include the opening cysteine and the closing phenylalanine or tryptophan. The D gene is left open where the match is weak. Clone size appears in some rows only: once, few, many, or a class for an expanded clone.

D | J | length | V | size | DNA | CDR3
. | TRBJ1-2 | 12 | TRBV27 | . | TGTGCCAGCAGTAACACAGGGTTTGGCTACACCTTC | CASSNTGFGYTF
TRBD2 | TRBJ2-5 | 15 | TRBV2 | . | TGTGCCGGAAAGCTGACTAGCGGGGGCCAAGAGACCCAGTACTTC | CAGKLTSGGQETQYF
. | TRBJ2-5 | 15 | TRBV24-1 | few | TGTGCCACCAGTGATTTTGAGGAAAATCGAGGGGCCCAGTACTTC | CATSDFEENRGAQYF
. | TRBJ1-5 | 14 | TRBV3-1/TRBV3-2 | . | TGTGCCAGCAGCCAAGGTACGACAGGCCAGCCCCAGCATTTT | CASSQGTTGQPQHF
TRBD1 | TRBJ1-1 | 14 | TRBV7-2 | . | TGTGCCAGCAGAGTAACAGGGGGCGAGGCTGAAGCTTTCTTT | CASRVTGGEAEAFF
. | TRBJ2-7 | 11 | TRBV30 | . | TGTGCCTGGAGTTGGACCCACGAGCAGTACTTC | CAWSWTHEQYF
. | TRBJ1-2 | 15 | TRBV15 | . | TGTGCCACCAGCAGAGTGTATGTACAGAACTATGGCTACACCTTC | CATSRVYVQNYGYTF
TRBD1 | TRBJ2-2 | 17 | TRBV19 | once | TGTGCCAGTGGGCGGAGGGCAGGGGGCGGGAACACCGGGGAGCTGTTTTTT | CASGRRAGGGNTGELFF
. | TRBJ1-2 | 15 | TRBV6-5 | . | TGTGCCAGCACCTACGACCAACAGAGAACCTATGGCTACACCTTC | CASTYDQQRTYGYTF
. | TRBJ2-2 | 14 | TRBV7-2 | once | TGTGCCAGCAGCCCAACCCAGGCCACCGGGGAGCTGTTTTTT | CASSPTQATGELFF
TRBD2 | TRBJ2-2 | 18 | TRBV7-7 | . | TGTGCTAGCAGTTTATCGCTAGCGGGAAGGTTGTCAGCCGGGGAGCTGTTTTTT | CASSLSLAGRLSAGELFF
. | TRBJ2-7 | 15 | TRBV6-2/TRBV6-3 | . | TGTGCCAGCAGTTCCCGACAGGCTATAGCCTACGAGCAGTACTTC | CASSSRQAIAYEQYF
TRBD1 | TRBJ2-2 | 15 | TRBV7-9 | . | TGTGCCAGCAACCCGGGACAGGGTAACACCGGGGAGCTGTTTTTT | CASNPGQGNTGELFF
. | TRBJ1-2 | 14 | TRBV6-5 | few | TGTGCCAGCAGTACCGGGGTTCCCGCCTATGGCTACACCTTC | CASSTGVPAYGYTF
. | TRBJ1-5 | 14 | TRBV6-2/TRBV6-3 | . | TGTGCCAGCAGTTGGGCGAAGCGGAATCAGCCCCAGCATTTT | CASSWAKRNQPQHF
. | TRBJ2-1 | 12 | TRBV28 | . | TGTGCCACTACCTCCGGCCTCAATGAGCAGTTCTTC | CATTSGLNEQFF
TRBD1 | TRBJ1-4 | 15 | TRBV6-6 | . | TGTGCCAGCAATCATGTGGGACAGGGCAAAGAAAAACTGTTTTTT | CASNHVGQGKEKLFF
. | TRBJ2-1 | 13 | TRBV11-2 | . | TGTGCCAGCAGCTTAAGGGCGGGCGGGGAGCAGTTCTTC | CASSLRAGGEQFF
TRBD2 | TRBJ2-7 | 19 | TRBV2 | . | TGTGCCAGCAGTGATGGACGAGGACTAGCGGGAAGGCGCTCCTACGAGCAGTACTTC | CASSDGRGLAGRRSYEQYF
. | TRBJ2-4 | 14 | TRBV14 | . | TGTGCCAGCAGCCAAGGGCGGGCCAAAAACATTCAGTACTTC | CASSQGRAKNIQYF
TRBD2 | TRBJ2-1 | 15 | TRBV30 | . | TGTGCCTGGAGTCCGACTAGCGGGCGTAACAATGAGCAGTTCTTC | CAWSPTSGRNNEQFF
TRBD1 | TRBJ2-2 | 15 | TRBV2 | . | TGTGCCAGCACCCCGGGACAGGGGAGAACCGGGGAGCTGTTTTTT | CASTPGQGRTGELFF
. | TRBJ2-7 | 15 | TRBV30 | . | TGTGCCTGGAGGGTCAGGGGGGGCTTCAGCTACGAGCAGTACTTC | CAWRVRGGFSYEQYF
TRBD1 | TRBJ1-1 | 15 | TRBV6-2/TRBV6-3 | . | TGTGCCAGCAGTTACTCCGGGACAGGGGGCACTGAAGCTTTCTTT | CASSYSGTGGTEAFF
TRBD1 | TRBJ2-7 | 16 | TRBV27 | . | TGTGCCAGCAGTAAGAAAGGGGGCCAGGGGTTCTACGAGCAGTACTTC | CASSKKGGQGFYEQYF
TRBD1 | TRBJ2-5 | 15 | TRBV28 | . | TGTGCCAGCAGTTTCCAGGACAGGGATGTAGAGACCCAGTACTTC | CASSFQDRDVETQYF
. | TRBJ1-5 | 16 | TRBV14 | . | TGTGCCAGCAGCCCTCCACAGGGACGGAACAATCAGCCCCAGCATTTT | CASSPPQGRNNQPQHF
. | TRBJ1-1 | 15 | TRBV28 | . | TGTGCCAGCAGTTCCGGGGGAGGGGTCAAGACTGAAGCTTTCTTT | CASSSGGGVKTEAFF
. | TRBJ1-1 | 12 | TRBV28 | . | TGTGCCAGCAGTTTGGGGTACACTGAAGCTTTCTTT | CASSLGYTEAFF
. | TRBJ2-3 | 15 | TRBV19 | . | TGTGCCAGCCGCACTACAGGGGAGGTGCGCGATACGCAGTATTTT | CASRTTGEVRDTQYF
TRBD2 | TRBJ2-1 | 16 | TRBV9 | . | TGTGCCAGCAGCGACGCTAGCGGAGGATTCTACAATGAGCAGTTCTTC | CASSDASGGFYNEQFF
. | TRBJ2-5 | 12 | TRBV19 | once | TGTGCCAGTAGTATAGGCTCGGAGACCCAGTACTTC | CASSIGSETQYF
. | TRBJ2-1 | 12 | TRBV29-1 | . | TGCAGCGTTGACAGGTCGGAGAATGAGCAGTTCTTC | CSVDRSENEQFF
. | TRBJ2-3 | 13 | TRBV5-1 | . | TGCGCCAGCAGCTTGGTGGGGTATAGTACGCAGTATTTT | CASSLVGYSTQYF
. | TRBJ1-5 | 14 | TRBV28 | . | TGTGCCAGCAGAGGGTCCACATCTGATCAGCCCCAGCATTTT | CASRGSTSDQPQHF
. | TRBJ1-1 | 13 | TRBV3-1/TRBV3-2 | . | TGTGCCAGCAGCCAGGGGGGTGCCACTGAAGCTTTCTTT | CASSQGGATEAFF
TRBD1 | TRBJ2-7 | 14 | TRBV5-5 | . | TGTGCCAGCAGCATAGACAGGGGTGGGAACGAGCAGTACTTC | CASSIDRGGNEQYF
TRBD2 | TRBJ2-1 | 14 | TRBV18 | . | TGTGCCAGCTCAACTAGCAGCCCCGGGGGGGAGCAGTTCTTC | CASSTSSPGGEQFF
TRBD1 | TRBJ1-3 | 13 | TRBV6-5 | . | TGTGCCAGTAAGACAGGGGGTGGAAACACCATATATTTT | CASKTGGGNTIYF
. | TRBJ2-6 | 14 | TRBV27 | . | TGTGCCAGCAGCCGGGAGCCTGGGGCCAACGTCCTGACTTTC | CASSREPGANVLTF
TRBD2 | TRBJ2-1 | 19 | TRBV9 | . | TGTGCCAGCAGCGTAGCCACCCCTGGGCGGCTAGCGGGGACCAATGAGCAGTTCTTC | CASSVATPGRLAGTNEQFF
. | TRBJ1-1 | 14 | TRBV4-2 | . | TGTGCCAGCAGCCCCGCGGGGGCGCATACTGAAGCTTTCTTT | CASSPAGAHTEAFF
. | TRBJ1-5 | 14 | TRBV6-5 | . | TGTGCCAGCAGGGAGAGAGAGGGACCTCAGCCCCAGCATTTT | CASREREGPQPQHF
. | TRBJ2-7 | 14 | TRBV6-2/TRBV6-3 | . | TGTGCCAGCAGTTTCGAAGGGGCCCCCTACGAGCAGTACTTC | CASSFEGAPYEQYF
. | TRBJ1-1 | 15 | TRBV27 | . | TGTGCCAGCAGTCCCCAATGGGCTGGGAGCACTGAAGCTTTCTTT | CASSPQWAGSTEAFF
TRBD1 | TRBJ1-1 | 15 | TRBV5-1 | once | TGCGCCAGCAGCCGGACAGGAGAGGCGAACACTGAAGCTTTCTTT | CASSRTGEANTEAFF
. | TRBJ1-1 | 13 | TRBV2 | . | TGTGCCAGCAGGACCCAGGCCCCCACTGAAGCTTTCTTT | CASRTQAPTEAFF
TRBD2 | TRBJ2-7 | 16 | TRBV3-1/TRBV3-2 | . | TGTGCCAGCAGCCACCGTACTAGCGGGGGCATCTACGAGCAGTACTTC | CASSHRTSGGIYEQYF